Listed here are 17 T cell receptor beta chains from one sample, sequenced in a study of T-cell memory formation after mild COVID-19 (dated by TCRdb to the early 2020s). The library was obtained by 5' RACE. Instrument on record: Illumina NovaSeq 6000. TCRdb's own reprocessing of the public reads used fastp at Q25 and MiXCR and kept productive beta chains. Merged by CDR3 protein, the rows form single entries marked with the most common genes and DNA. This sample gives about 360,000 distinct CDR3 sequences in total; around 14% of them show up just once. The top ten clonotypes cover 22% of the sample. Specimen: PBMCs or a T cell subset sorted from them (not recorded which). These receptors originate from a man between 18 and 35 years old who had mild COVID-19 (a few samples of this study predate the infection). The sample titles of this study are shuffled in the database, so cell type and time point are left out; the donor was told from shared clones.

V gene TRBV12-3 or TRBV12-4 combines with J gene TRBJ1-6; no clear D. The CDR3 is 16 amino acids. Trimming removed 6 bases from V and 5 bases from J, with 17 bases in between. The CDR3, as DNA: TGTGCCAGCAGCCCCCCTCCCACGTGGGATAATTCACCCCTCCACTTT. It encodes CASSPPPTWDNSPLHF.

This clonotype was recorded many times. CDR3 nucleotide sequence: TGTGCCAGCTCACCAGCTCGCGGTACGGGGGGACTTGAGCAGTTCTTC. Translation gives CASSPARGTGGLEQFF. V gene TRBV18 combines with J gene TRBJ2-1, with 7 bases aligning to TRBD2. The germline gives CDR1 KGHSH, CDR2 LQKENI. The J segment lost 9 bases and the V segment lost 2 bases, leaving 13 bases of the junction unmatched. The CDR3 contains 16 residues.

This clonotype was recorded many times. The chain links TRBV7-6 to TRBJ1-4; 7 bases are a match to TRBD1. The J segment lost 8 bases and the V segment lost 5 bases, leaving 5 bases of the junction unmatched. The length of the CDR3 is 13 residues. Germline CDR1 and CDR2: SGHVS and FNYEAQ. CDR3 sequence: CASSLTGEEKLFF. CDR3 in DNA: TGTGCCAGCAGCCTAACAGGGGAGGAAAAACTGTTTTTT.

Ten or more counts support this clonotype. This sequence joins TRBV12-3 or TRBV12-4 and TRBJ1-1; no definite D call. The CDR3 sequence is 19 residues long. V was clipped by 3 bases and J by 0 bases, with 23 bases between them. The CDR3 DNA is TGTGCCAGCAGTTTCAGCGGCCGTCCTTCAGTATTCATGAACACTGAAGCTTTCTTT. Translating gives CASSFSGRPSVFMNTEAFF.

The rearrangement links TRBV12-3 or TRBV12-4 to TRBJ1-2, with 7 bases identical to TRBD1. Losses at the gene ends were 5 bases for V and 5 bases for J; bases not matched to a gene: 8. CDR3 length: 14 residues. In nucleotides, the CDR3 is TGTGCCAGCAGTGTGACAGGGCAGGGGTATGGCTACACCTTC. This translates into CASSVTGQGYGYTF.

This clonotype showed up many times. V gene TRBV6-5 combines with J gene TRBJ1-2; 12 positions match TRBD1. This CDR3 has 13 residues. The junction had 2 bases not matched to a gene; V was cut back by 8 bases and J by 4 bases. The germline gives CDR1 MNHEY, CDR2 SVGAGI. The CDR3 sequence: CASGTGGFYGYTF. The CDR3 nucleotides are TGTGCCAGCGGGACAGGGGGCTTCTATGGCTACACCTTC.

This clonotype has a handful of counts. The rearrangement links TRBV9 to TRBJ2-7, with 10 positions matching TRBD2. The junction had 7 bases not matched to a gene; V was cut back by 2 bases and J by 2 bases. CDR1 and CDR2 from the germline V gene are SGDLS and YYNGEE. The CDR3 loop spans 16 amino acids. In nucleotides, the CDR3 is TGTGCCAGCAGCGTCGCCGGGACTAGCGCCGCCTACGAGCAGTACTTC. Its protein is CASSVAGTSAAYEQYF.

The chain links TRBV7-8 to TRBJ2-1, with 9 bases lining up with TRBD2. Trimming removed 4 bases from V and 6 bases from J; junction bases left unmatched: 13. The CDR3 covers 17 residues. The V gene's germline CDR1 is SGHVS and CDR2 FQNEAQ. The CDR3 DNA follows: TGTGCCAGCAGCTCGAGGCAGGCGGGGGGGCCGAGCAATGAGCAGTTCTTC. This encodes CASSSRQAGGPSNEQFF.

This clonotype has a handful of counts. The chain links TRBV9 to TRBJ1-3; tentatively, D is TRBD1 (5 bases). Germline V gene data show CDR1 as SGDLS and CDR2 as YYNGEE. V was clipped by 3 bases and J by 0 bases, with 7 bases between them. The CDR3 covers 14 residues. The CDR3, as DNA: TGTGCCAGCAGCGAAGGGGACTCTGGAAACACCATATATTTT. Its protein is CASSEGDSGNTIYF.

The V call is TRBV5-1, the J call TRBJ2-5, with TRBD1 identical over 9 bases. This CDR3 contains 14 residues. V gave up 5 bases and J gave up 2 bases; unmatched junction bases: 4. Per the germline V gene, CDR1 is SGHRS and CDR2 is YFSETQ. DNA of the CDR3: TGCGCCAGCAGATTACAGGGGGCTCAAGAGACCCAGTACTTC. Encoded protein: CASRLQGAQETQYF. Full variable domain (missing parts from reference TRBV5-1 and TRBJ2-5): KAGVTQTPRYLIKTRGQQVTLSCSPISGHRSVSWYQQTPGQGLQFLFEYFSETQRNKGNFPGRFSGRQFSNSRSEMNVSTLELGDSALYLCASRLQGAQETQYFGPGTRLLVL.

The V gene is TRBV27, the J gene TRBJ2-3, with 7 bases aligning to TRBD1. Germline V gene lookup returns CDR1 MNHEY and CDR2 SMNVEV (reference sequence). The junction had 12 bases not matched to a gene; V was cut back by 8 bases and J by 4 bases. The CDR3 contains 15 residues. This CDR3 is CASSKGALRPDTQYF. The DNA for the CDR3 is TGTGCCAGCTCTAAGGGGGCCCTCCGACCAGATACGCAGTATTTT.

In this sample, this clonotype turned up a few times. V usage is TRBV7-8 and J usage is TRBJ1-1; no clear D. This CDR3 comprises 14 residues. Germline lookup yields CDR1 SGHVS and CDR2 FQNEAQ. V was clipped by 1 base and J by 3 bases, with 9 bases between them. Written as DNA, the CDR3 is TGTGCCAGCAGCTTAGAATTCCTGGACACTGAAGCTTTCTTT. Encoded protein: CASSLEFLDTEAFF. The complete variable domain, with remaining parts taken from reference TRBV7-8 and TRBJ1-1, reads GAGVSQSPRYKVAKRGQDVALRCDPISGHVSLFWYQQALGQGPEFLTYFQNEAQLDKSGLPSDRFFAERPEGSVSTLKIQRTQQEDSAVYLCASSLEFLDTEAFFGQGTRLTVV.

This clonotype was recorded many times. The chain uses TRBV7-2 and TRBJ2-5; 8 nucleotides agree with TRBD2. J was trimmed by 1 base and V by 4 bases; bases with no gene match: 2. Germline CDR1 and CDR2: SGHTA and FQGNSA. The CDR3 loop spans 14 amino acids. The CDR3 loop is CASSSAGAQETQYF. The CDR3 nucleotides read TGTGCCAGCAGCTCAGCGGGGGCCCAAGAGACCCAGTACTTC.

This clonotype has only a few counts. CDR3 residues: CASSPGRLGNEQFF. CDR3 coding DNA: TGCGCCAGCAGTCCCGGAAGGTTGGGCAATGAGCAGTTCTTC. The chain joins TRBV5-1 to TRBJ2-1; D is undetermined. The CDR3 spans 14 residues. V gave up 5 bases and J gave up 6 bases, with 15 bases separating them. Looked up from germline, CDR1 is SGHRS and CDR2 is YFSETQ.

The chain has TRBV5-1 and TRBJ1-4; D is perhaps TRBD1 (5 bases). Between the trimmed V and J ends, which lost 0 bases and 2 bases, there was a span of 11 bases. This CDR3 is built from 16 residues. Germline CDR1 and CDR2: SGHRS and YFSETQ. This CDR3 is CASSLAQGGTNEKLFF. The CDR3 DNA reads TGCGCCAGCAGCTTGGCGCAGGGCGGTACTAATGAAAAACTGTTTTTT.

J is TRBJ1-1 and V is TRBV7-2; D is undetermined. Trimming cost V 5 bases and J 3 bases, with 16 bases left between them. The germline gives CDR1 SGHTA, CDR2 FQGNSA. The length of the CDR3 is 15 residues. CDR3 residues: CASSRPGPLYTEAFF. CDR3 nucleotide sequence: TGTGCCAGCAGCCGACCCGGCCCACTATACACTGAAGCTTTCTTT.

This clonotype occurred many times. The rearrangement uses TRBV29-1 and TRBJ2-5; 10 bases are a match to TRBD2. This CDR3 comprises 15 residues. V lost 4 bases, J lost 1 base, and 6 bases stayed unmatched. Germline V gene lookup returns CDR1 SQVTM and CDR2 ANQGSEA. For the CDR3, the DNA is TGCAGCGTTGTGATTAGCGGGGGGTTCCAAGAGACCCAGTACTTC. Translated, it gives CSVVISGGFQETQYF.